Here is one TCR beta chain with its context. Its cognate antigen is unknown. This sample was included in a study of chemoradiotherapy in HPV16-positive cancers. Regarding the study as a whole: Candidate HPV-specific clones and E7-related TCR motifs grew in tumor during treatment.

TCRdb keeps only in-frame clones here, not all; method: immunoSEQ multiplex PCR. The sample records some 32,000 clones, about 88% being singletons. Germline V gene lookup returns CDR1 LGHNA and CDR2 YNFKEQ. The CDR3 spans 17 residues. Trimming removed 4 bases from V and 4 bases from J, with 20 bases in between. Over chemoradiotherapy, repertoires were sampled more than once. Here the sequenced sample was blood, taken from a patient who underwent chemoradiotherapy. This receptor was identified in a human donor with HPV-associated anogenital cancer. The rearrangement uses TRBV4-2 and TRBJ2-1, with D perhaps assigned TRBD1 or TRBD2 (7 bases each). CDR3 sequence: CASSPGGASFSYNEQFF. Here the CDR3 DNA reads TGTGCCAGCAGCCCAGGGGGGGCTTCCTTTTCTTACAATGAGCAGTTCTTC.